One and the same sample provided the 12 T cell receptor beta chains below, sequenced in a study of T cell responses to AZD1222 COVID-19 vaccine. TCRdb's copy holds only in-frame clones and misses some; the assay was immunoSEQ multiplex PCR. The sample carries some 99,000 clones, roughly 86% recorded once. This material consisted of peripheral blood, taken on day 0 of MenACWY control vaccination. These receptors all come from an adult in good health.

The chain joins TRBV3-1 (or the pseudogene TRBV3-2) to TRBJ2-1; D not certain. Trimming stripped 1 base from V and 0 bases from J, with 10 bases between. From germline, CDR1 is LGHDT and CDR2 YNNKEL (reference sequence). This CDR3 is built from 16 residues. In nucleotides, the CDR3 is TGTGCCAGCAGCCAAGGGAGCTCCAGCTCCTACAATGAGCAGTTCTTC. This encodes CASSQGSSSSYNEQFF.

CDR3 coding DNA: TGTGCCAGCAGCAAAGATTCGGGGTTCGGCTCCCCCCGCGGAACCCGCCAAGATAATTCACCCCTCCACTTT. Protein product: CASSKDSGFGSPRGTRQDNSPLHF. The chain combines TRBV21-1 with TRBJ1-6. TRBV21-1 is designated a pseudogene. The CDR3 has 24 residues.

The CDR3 protein is CASRGTGPYTF. The CDR3, as DNA: TGTGCCAGCAGGGGGACAGGGCCCTACACCTTC. The rearrangement uses TRBV6-5 and TRBJ1-2, with 9 bases that match TRBD1. In germline, CDR1 is MNHEY, CDR2 SVGAGI. V lost 6 bases and J lost 10; bases outside the gene matches: 3. The CDR3 length is 11 residues.

V and J are TRBV6-5 and TRBJ1-2; D is unresolved. CDR3 length: 13 amino acids. Germline V lookup: CDR1 MNHEY, CDR2 SVGAGI. Trimming took off 5 bases at V and 2 bases at J, with 9 bases between the two ends. The CDR3 loop reads CASSRTANYGYTF. CDR3 sequence (DNA): TGTGCCAGCAGTCGGACGGCGAACTATGGCTACACCTTC.

This chain connects TRBV5-4 to TRBJ2-1; 8 bases fit TRBD2. Germline CDR1 and CDR2: SGHNT and YYREEE (reference sequence). Trimming took 4 bases from V and 3 from J; bases not matched to a gene: 9. The CDR3 sequence is 16 residues long. CDR3 sequence (DNA): TGTGCCAGCAGCCCCTTGGCGGGAGGTTACTACAATGAGCAGTTCTTC. This sequence encodes CASSPLAGGYYNEQFF. The full variable domain, with the rest looked up from reference TRBV5-4 and TRBJ2-1, is ETGVTQSPTHLIKTRGQQVTLRCSSQSGHNTVSWYQQALGQGPQFIFQYYREEENGRGNFPPRFSGLQFPNYSSELNVNALELDDSALYLCASSPLAGGYYNEQFFGPGTRLTVL.

The genes are TRBV19 and TRBJ1-2; TRBD1 matches 10 bases. Looked up from germline, CDR1 is LNHDA and CDR2 is SQIVND (reference sequence). The junction had 15 bases not matched to a gene; V was cut back by 5 bases and J by 6 bases. CDR3 size: 17 residues. CDR3 sequence: CASSEWTGGFFDDGYTF. The CDR3 nucleotides read TGTGCCAGTAGTGAGTGGACAGGGGGTTTTTTCGACGATGGCTACACCTTC.

The chain employs TRBV4-2 and TRBJ1-5, with D unresolved. Germline CDR1 and CDR2: LGHNA and YNFKEQ. The CDR3 sequence is 15 residues long. Trimming took off 4 bases at V and 4 bases at J, with 14 bases between the two ends. The CDR3 bases are TGTGCCAGCAGCCCCGAGGGAGACGGAAATCAGCCCCAGCATTTT. Amino acids: CASSPEGDGNQPQHF.

The CDR3 protein is CASSYGGGRQETQYF. In DNA form, the CDR3 reads TGTGCCAGCAGTTACGGTGGGGGGCGTCAGGAGACCCAGTACTTC. The rearrangement uses TRBV6-5 and TRBJ2-5, with D perhaps assigned TRBD1 or TRBD2 (6 bases each). The CDR3 contains 15 residues. Germline V gives CDR1 MNHEY, CDR2 SVGAGI. The V gene lost 2 bases and the J gene lost 5 bases, with 15 bases spanning the gap.

The chain links TRBV4-3 to TRBJ2-5; either TRBD1 or TRBD2 may supply D (5 bases each). The CDR3 length is 15 residues. V was clipped by 0 bases and J by 3 bases, with 11 bases between them. Germline V lookup: CDR1 LGHNA, CDR2 YSLEER. CDR3 in amino acids: CASSQDGTAEETQYF. For the CDR3, the DNA is TGCGCCAGCAGCCAAGACGGGACGGCAGAAGAGACCCAGTACTTC.

The chain has TRBV7-2 and TRBJ2-1, with a possible D match to TRBD1 (6 bases). This CDR3 is 15 amino acids long. Germline values: CDR1 SGHTA, CDR2 FQGNSA. V was pared by 3 bases and J by 3 bases, with 12 bases between. DNA of the CDR3: TGTGCCAGCAGCTTTGGTGGGACACTCTACAATGAGCAGTTCTTC. This translates into CASSFGGTLYNEQFF.

The V and J genes are TRBV4-3 and TRBJ1-3, with D perhaps TRBD1 (5 bases). The CDR3 totals 16 residues. V lost 1 base and J lost 4, with 14 bases in between. Germline lookup yields CDR1 LGHNA and CDR2 YSLEER. CDR3 amino acids: CASSQGAGLGGNTIYF. DNA of the CDR3: TGCGCCAGCAGCCAAGGGGCAGGGCTCGGGGGAAACACCATATATTTT.

The chain has TRBV4-1 and TRBJ1-6; D call uncertain. This CDR3 contains 18 residues. The germline V and J ends were trimmed by 0 bases and 6 bases, with 18 bases remaining between them. CDR1 is MGHRA, CDR2 YSYEKL, per germline. The CDR3 DNA follows: TGCGCCAGCAGCCAAGATCGTGACTTCTGGGCCCCTAATTCACCCCTCCACTTT. Amino acids: CASSQDRDFWAPNSPLHF.